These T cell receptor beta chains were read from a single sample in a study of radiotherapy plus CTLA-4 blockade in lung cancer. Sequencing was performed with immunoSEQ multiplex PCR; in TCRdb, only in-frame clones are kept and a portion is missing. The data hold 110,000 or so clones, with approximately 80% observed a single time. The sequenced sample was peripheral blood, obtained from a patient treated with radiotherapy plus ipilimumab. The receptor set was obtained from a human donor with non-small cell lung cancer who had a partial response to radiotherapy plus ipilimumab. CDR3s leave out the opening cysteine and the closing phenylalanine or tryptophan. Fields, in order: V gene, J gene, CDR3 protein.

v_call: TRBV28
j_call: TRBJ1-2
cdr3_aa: ASSKDRVPVGYT

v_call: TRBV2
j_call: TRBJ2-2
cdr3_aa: ASSSTGEGELF

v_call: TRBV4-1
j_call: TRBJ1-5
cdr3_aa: ASSQGDGRTASRSNQPQH

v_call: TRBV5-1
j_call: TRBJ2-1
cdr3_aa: ASSSSAGTGRNEQF

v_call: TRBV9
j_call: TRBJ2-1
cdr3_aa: ASSVYSSGDNEQF

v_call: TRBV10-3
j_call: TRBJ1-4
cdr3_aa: AISAGGGEKLF

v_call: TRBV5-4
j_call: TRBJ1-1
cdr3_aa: ASSMVHSSEAF

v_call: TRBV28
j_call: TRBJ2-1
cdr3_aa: ASSWSGGYNEQF

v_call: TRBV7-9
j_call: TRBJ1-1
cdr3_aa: ASAALAEAF

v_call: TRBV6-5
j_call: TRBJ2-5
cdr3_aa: ASSYSGGTQY

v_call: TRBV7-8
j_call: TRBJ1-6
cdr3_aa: ASSPGTGNNSPLH

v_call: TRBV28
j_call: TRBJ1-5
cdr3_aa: ASITGGRGQPQH

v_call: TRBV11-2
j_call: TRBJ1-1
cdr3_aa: ASRVGSNTEAF

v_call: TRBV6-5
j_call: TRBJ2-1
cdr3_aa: ASSYKGQGNYNEQF